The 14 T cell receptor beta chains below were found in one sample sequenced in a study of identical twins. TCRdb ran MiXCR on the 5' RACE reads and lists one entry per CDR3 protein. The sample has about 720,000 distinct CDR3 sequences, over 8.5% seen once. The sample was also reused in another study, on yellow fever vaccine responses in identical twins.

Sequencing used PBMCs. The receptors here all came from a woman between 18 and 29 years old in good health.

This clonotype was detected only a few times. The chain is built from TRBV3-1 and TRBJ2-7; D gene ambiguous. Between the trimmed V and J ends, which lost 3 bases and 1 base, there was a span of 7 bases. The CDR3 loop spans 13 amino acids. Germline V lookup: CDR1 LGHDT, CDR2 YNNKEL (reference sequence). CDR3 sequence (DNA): TGTGCCAGCAGCCACCAAAATTCCTACGAGCAGTACTTC. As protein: CASSHQNSYEQYF.

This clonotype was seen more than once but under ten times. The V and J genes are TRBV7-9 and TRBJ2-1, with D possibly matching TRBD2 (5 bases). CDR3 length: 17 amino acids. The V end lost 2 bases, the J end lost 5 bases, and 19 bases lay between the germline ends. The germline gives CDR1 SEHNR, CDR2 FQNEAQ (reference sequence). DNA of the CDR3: TGTGCCAGCAGCTTAACGCTCCGATTAGCGAGCCACAATGAGCAGTTCTTC. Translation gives CASSLTLRLASHNEQFF.

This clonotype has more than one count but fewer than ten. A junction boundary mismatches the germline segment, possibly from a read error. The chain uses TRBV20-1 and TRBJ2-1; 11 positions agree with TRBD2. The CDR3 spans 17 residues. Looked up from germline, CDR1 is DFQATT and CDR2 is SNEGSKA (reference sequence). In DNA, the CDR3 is TGCTGTGCTAGAATCCCTAGCGGGAGGCCCGCCTACAATGAGCAGTTCTTC. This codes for CCARIPSGRPAYNEQFF.

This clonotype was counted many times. CDR3 coding DNA: TGCGCCAGCAGCCGTCCTAGCACAGATACGCAGTATTTT. Translating it yields CASSRPSTDTQYF. The genes are TRBV5-1 and TRBJ2-3; unclear D gene. The CDR3 runs 13 residues. CDR1 and CDR2 from the germline V gene are SGHRS and YFSETQ. The V gene lost 4 bases and the J gene lost 0 bases, with 6 bases spanning the gap.

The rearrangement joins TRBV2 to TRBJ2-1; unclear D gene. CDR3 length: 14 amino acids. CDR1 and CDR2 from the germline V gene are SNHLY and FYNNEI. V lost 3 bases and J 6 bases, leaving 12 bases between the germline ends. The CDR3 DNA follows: TGTGCCAGCAGTGATCCCAACCGGGTCAATGAGCAGTTCTTC. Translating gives CASSDPNRVNEQFF.

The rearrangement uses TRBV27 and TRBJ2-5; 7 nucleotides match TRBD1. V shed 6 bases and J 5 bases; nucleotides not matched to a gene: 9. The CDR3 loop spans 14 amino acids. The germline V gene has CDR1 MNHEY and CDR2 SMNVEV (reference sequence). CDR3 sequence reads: CASRTAGGWETQYF. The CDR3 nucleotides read TGTGCCAGCAGGACGGCAGGGGGTTGGGAGACCCAGTACTTC.

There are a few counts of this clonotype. The CDR3 region has the DNA TGTGCCAGTAGTTTGGGGAGTCAAGGAAACATTCAGTACTTC. This translates into CASSLGSQGNIQYF. V is TRBV19 and J is TRBJ2-4, with D possibly being TRBD2 (5 bases). Germline CDR1 LNHDA, CDR2 SQIVND (reference sequence). V gave up 5 bases and J gave up 6 bases, with 14 bases separating them. The CDR3 runs 14 residues.

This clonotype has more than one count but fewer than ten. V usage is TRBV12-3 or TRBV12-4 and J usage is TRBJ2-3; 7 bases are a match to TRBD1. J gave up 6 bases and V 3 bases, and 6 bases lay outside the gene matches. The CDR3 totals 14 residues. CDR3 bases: TGTGCCAGCAGTTTCCCGACAGGGTTGGATACGCAGTATTTT. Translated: CASSFPTGLDTQYF.

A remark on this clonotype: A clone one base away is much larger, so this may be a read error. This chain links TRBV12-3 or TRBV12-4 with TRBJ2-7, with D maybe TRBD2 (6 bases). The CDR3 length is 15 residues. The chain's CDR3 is CAISLALGGVYEQYF. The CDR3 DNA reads TGTGCCATCAGTTTAGCACTAGGCGGGGTATACGAGCAGTACTTC.

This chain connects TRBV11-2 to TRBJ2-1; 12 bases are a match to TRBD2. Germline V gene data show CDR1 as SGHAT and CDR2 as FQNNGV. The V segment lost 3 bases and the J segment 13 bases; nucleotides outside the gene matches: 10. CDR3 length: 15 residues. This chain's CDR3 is CASSFPLRTSGIQFF. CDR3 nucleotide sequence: TGTGCCAGCAGCTTTCCCCTACGGACTAGCGGGATACAGTTCTTC.

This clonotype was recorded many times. The CDR3 here is CASSLLGHTGELFF. As DNA, the CDR3 is TGTGCCAGCAGCTTACTGGGGCACACCGGGGAGCTGTTTTTT. The rearrangement links TRBV7-2 to TRBJ2-2; D is perhaps TRBD1 (5 bases). V was clipped by 2 bases and J by 3 bases, with 7 bases between them. The CDR3 loop spans 14 amino acids. From germline, CDR1 is SGHTA and CDR2 FQGNSA. The full variable domain, in which reference TRBV7-2 and TRBJ2-2 provide the parts outside the CDR3, is GAGVSQSPSNKVTEKGKDVELRCDPISGHTALYWYRQSLGQGLEFLIYFQGNSAPDKSGLPSDRFSAERTGGSVSTLTIQRTQQEDSAVYLCASSLLGHTGELFFGEGSRLTVL.

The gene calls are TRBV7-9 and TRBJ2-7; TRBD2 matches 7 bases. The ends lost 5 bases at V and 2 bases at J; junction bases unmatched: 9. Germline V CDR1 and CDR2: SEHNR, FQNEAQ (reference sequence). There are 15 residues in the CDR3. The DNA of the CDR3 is TGTGCCAGCAGCGCAATGGGGGGGTTAACCTACGAGCAGTACTTC. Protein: CASSAMGGLTYEQYF.

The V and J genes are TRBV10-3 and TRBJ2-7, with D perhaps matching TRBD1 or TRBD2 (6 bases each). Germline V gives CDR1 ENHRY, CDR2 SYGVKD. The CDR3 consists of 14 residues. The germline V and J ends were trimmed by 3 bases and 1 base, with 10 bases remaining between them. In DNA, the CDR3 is TGTGCCATCAGTGAAGGGGGGCGATCCTACGAGCAGTACTTC. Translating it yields CAISEGGRSYEQYF.

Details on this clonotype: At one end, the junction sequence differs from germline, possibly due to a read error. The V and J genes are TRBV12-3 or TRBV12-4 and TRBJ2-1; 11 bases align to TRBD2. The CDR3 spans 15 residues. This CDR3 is CASSSGLAVYNEEFF. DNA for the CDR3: TGTGCCAGCAGTTCGGGACTAGCGGTTTACAATGAGGAGTTCTTC.